This passage covers 12 T cell receptor beta chains from one sample sequenced in a study of response to subunit inactivated influenza vaccine. TCRdb fed the RT-PCR reads into MiXCR, producing one record per CDR3 protein. This table holds about 580,000 distinct CDR3 sequences, about 14% found once. The sequencing here drew on PBMCs from blood, taken less than 13 days after vaccination. The receptors stem from a man aged 45-65 years who received an inactivated influenza vaccine.

In this sample, this clonotype turned up many times. This chain links TRBV29-1 with TRBJ2-1, with TRBD2 identical over 8 bases. The ends lost 1 base at V and 8 bases at J; junction bases unmatched: 7. This CDR3 has 14 residues. Germline V gene sequence: CDR1 SQVTM, CDR2 ANQGSEA. The CDR3 region has the DNA TGCAGCGTTGAAGGGATAGCGGGACTGGATGAGCAGTTCTTC. This gives the protein CSVEGIAGLDEQFF.

This clonotype was observed a few times. The rearrangement joins TRBV5-1 to TRBJ2-1, with TRBD1 as a possible D gene (8 bases). V was clipped by 3 bases and J by 8 bases, with 18 bases between them. The CDR3 is 15 residues long. CDR1 is SGHRS and CDR2 is YFSETQ in the germline V gene. CDR3 DNA: TGCGCCAGCAGCTCCGGACAGGGAGGGCATGATGAGCAGTTCTTC. Translating it yields CASSSGQGGHDEQFF.

This clonotype was detected only a few times. This sequence joins TRBV6-1 and TRBJ2-3, with TRBD2 matching 9 bases. J gave up 5 bases and V 5 bases, and 11 bases lay outside the gene matches. The length of the CDR3 is 16 residues. CDR1 MNHNS and CDR2 SASEGT come from the germline V gene. The chain's CDR3 is CASSPSTSGGRDTQYF. For the CDR3, the DNA is TGTGCCAGCAGTCCTTCGACTAGCGGCGGAAGAGATACGCAGTATTTT.

The genes are TRBV29-1 and TRBJ2-7; D might be TRBD1 or TRBD2, each matching 5 bases. Germline assignment: CDR1 SQVTM and CDR2 ANQGSEA. The CDR3 extends over 13 amino acids. The V end was cut by 6 bases, the J end by 3 bases, with 15 bases between. CDR3 in DNA: TGCAGCGTCAAAGGAGGTAGGGGCTACGAGCAGTACTTC. This codes for CSVKGGRGYEQYF.

The rearrangement uses TRBV4-3 and TRBJ2-7; TRBD2 matches 10 bases. The CDR3 has 16 residues. Germline V gene data show CDR1 as LGHNA and CDR2 as YSLEER. V lost 4 bases and J lost 6; bases outside the gene matches: 12. CDR3 nucleotide sequence: TGCGCCAGCAGCCGATACTCCGGGACTAGCGCGCGCGAGCAGTACTTC. It specifies CASSRYSGTSAREQYF.

CDR3 residues: CASSFRDRPYEQFF. The CDR3 region has the DNA TGTGCCAGCAGCTTCCGGGACAGGCCTTATGAGCAGTTCTTC. The chain couples TRBV7-9 to TRBJ2-1; 8 bases agree with TRBD1. This CDR3 is built from 14 residues. CDR1 is SEHNR and CDR2 is FQNEAQ in the germline V gene (reference sequence). V shed 3 bases and J 8 bases; nucleotides not matched to a gene: 6.

This clonotype occurred a few times. The chain carries TRBV20-1 and TRBJ2-3; 10 bases line up with TRBD2. Germline V gene lookup returns CDR1 DFQATT and CDR2 SNEGSKA (reference sequence). V shed 3 bases and J 7 bases; nucleotides not matched to a gene: 10. This CDR3 has 15 amino acids. The CDR3 reads CSASSPGSGGNTQYF. DNA of the CDR3: TGCAGTGCTAGTAGCCCAGGTAGCGGGGGGAATACGCAGTATTTT.

The chain links TRBV7-9 to TRBJ2-5; perhaps TRBD1 as D (5 bases). The CDR3 covers 15 residues. V was pared by 4 bases and J by 3 bases, with 15 bases between. Looked up from germline, CDR1 is SEHNR and CDR2 is FQNEAQ (reference sequence). CDR3 sequence (DNA): TGTGCCAGCAGCTCCCTAGGTCAGGGCGAAGAGACCCAGTACTTC. Translating gives CASSSLGQGEETQYF.

J is TRBJ2-5 and V is TRBV12-3 or TRBV12-4; TRBD2 aligns across 9 bases. CDR3 length: 16 amino acids. The V segment lost 3 bases and the J segment 5 bases; nucleotides outside the gene matches: 10. The CDR3 sequence is CASSLQGLARVETQYF. The CDR3 DNA is TGTGCCAGCAGTTTGCAAGGACTAGCGAGGGTGGAGACCCAGTACTTC.

This clonotype came up a few times. The CDR3 nucleotides read TGTGCCATCAGTGAAATTGGGATAGCTGGCTACACCTTC. Translated, it gives CAISEIGIAGYTF. This chain connects TRBV10-3 to TRBJ1-2, with D hard to call. V was clipped by 3 bases and J by 7 bases, with 12 bases between them. The CDR3 length is 13 residues. Germline V gene lookup returns CDR1 ENHRY and CDR2 SYGVKD.

The V gene is TRBV4-3, the J gene TRBJ2-3, with 11 bases lining up with TRBD1. V was clipped by 0 bases and J by 3 bases; unmatched bases: 8. CDR1 is LGHNA and CDR2 is YSLEER in the germline V gene. This CDR3 is built from 18 residues. The CDR3 sequence: CASSQDSWTGGLTDTQYF. CDR3 nucleotide sequence: TGCGCCAGCAGCCAAGATTCTTGGACAGGGGGCTTAACAGATACGCAGTATTTT.

The chain recombines TRBV20-1 with TRBJ1-5, with D possibly being TRBD1 (5 bases). Trimming removed 0 bases from V and 4 bases from J, with 10 bases in between. The CDR3 runs to 14 residues. Germline V gene sequence: CDR1 DFQATT, CDR2 SNEGSKA (reference sequence). The CDR3 here is CSARDGHVNQPQHF. The CDR3 bases are TGCAGTGCTAGAGACGGACACGTTAATCAGCCCCAGCATTTT.